This T cell receptor beta chain was found in a study of a mutant IDH1 vaccine in newly diagnosed glioma listed by TCRdb under 2021. About the full investigation: Vaccination began 4-6 weeks after radiotherapy alone, or alongside temozolomide cycles in the chemotherapy-containing groups. Of the approximately 34 treated patients, 62.5% were male and around 40% were female, and a mean age of around 40 years was recorded. Prior to enrollment, standard therapy consisting of radiotherapy alone, temozolomide alone, or radiochemotherapy with temozolomide had been administered to patients, with the combination being received by most patients. Visit V12 was the week-35 safety follow-up and visit V13 was the week-47 end of study. Six visits were used for peripheral blood collection: V03 (baseline), V05, V07, V10, V12 and V13. For exploratory analyses, longitudinal TCRB deep sequencing was carried out in more than 20 treated patients wherever samples were available. The research as a whole found: It was noted by the authors that analyses of patient blood samples could not be reproduced owing to sample limitations. Pseudoprogression appeared unrelated to alterations in the top peripheral T cell clonotypes detected by TCRB sequencing. Immune responses induced by the vaccine were seen in over 90% of patients across multiple MHC alleles. PBMC samples for TCRB deep sequencing were selected based on availability.

As to this clone: No cognate antigen has been identified for it. There are no base qualities to consult, and no much larger clone falls within one base.

At the junction V is shortened by 1 base and J by 6 bases; bases outside the gene matches: 5. The cysteine opens and the phenylalanine closes a CDR3 of 14 amino acids. Only the CDR3 part of the read is kept: 42 bases, read in frame from the first base. In the germline V gene, CDR1 corresponds to SGHTA and CDR2 to FQGNSA. Interpreted using the paper, the time point label stands for: week 35, safety follow-up. A 20-mer mutant IDH1 peptide at 300 micrograms in Montanide made up each vaccine dose, which was injected subcutaneously together with topical imiquimod. Eight vaccinations were administered to patients in weeks 1, 3, 5, 7, 11, 15, 19 and 23, corresponding to visits V03 through V10. Donors had newly diagnosed WHO grade 3 or 4 IDH1-mutant astrocytomas with loss of nuclear ATRX. The samples were drawn from NOA16, a multicentre, single-arm, open-label phase I trial in Germany that tested a mutant IDH1 peptide vaccine in humans for the first time. Genomic DNA for TCRB sequencing was extracted from EDTA blood using the DNeasy Blood and Tissue Kit.

The protocol used for the library was the immunoSEQ multiplex PCR assay. Rearranged TCR beta chain sequences were amplified using the hsTCRB Kit according to the manufacturer's protocol. An Illumina MiSeq was used to sequence the TCRB libraries. Per the authors' processing: Demultiplexing, trimming and gene mapping were performed with the kit vendor's proprietary platform. TCRdb retrieved this table from immuneACCESS and kept in-frame rearrangements only. Not all clones are present; in checked studies, unresolved V genes account for under half, and no reason is known for the remainder. The V and J calls and the clone size are those of that table, but D and trimming were determined from the DNA. A total of under 35,000 clones appear in this sample, around three quarters of them only once. The ten largest clonotypes hold over 6.5% of the sample.

The sequence was obtained from a man between 45 and 60 years old with glioma. The chain was built from TRBV7-2 and TRBJ2-7, with 8 bases matching TRBD2. The sample in question was PBMCs, obtained from a glioma patient whose treatment included an IDH1 peptide vaccine. Here the CDR3 is given as CASSLGGTSFEQYF. The sequenced DNA: TGTGCCAGCAGCTTAGGAGGGACTAGTTTCGAGCAGTACTTC.